The present T cell receptor (beta chain) was sequenced within a study of post-analysis software for immune sequencing data. Study context: Multiple sclerosis in the patients followed relapsing-remitting, secondary progressive and progressive-relapsing courses. Study results and limitations: Same-batch preparations were strongly co-clustered by F measure. Normalized Chao1 diversity in multiple sclerosis patients fell significantly below that of controls.

This clonotype is a singleton in its sample. Its antigen remains unknown. Prepared libraries of TCR beta cDNA carried unique molecular identifiers. The authors obtained 400,000 to 600,000 cDNA molecules from roughly 1 to 10 million T cells. MiXCR, applied by TCRdb to the PCR reads, yields one record per CDR3 protein. The repertoire consists of roughly 600,000 distinct CDR3 sequences, with roughly 45% occurring once and the leading ten covering under 2%. The sequencing input was blood. This clonotype originated in a girl aged 10 to 17 with multiple sclerosis.

CDR3 DNA sequence: TGTGCCAGCAGCTTGGCACCGGACTCCAACTACGAGCAGTACTTC. Its translation is CASSLAPDSNYEQYF. This sequence joins TRBV5-6 and TRBJ2-5; tentative D call: TRBD2 (5 bases). The DNA end lines up better with TRBJ2-7; the J call may be wrong. The CDR3 spans 15 residues. Germline assignment: CDR1 SGHDT and CDR2 YYEEEE.